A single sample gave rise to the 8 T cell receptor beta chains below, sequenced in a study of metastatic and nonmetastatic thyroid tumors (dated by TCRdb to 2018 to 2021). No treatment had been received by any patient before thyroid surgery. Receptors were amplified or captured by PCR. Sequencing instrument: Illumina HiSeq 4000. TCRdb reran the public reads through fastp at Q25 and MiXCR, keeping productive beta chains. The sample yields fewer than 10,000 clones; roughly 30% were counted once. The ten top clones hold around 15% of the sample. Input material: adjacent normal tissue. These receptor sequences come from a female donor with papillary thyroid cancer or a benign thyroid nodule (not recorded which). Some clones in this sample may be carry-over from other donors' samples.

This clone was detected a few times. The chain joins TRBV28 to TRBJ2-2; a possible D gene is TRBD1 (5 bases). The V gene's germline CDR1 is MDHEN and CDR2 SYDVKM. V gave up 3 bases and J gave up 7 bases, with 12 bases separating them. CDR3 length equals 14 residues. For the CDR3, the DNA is TGTGCCAGCAGTTTCCAGGGAACGATCGGGGAGCTGTTTTTT. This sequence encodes CASSFQGTIGELFF.

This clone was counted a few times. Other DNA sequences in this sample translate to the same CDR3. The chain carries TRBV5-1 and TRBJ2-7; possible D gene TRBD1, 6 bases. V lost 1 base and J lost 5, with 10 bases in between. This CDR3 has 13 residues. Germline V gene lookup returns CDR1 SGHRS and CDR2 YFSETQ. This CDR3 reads CASSLTYRDEQYF. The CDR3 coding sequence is TGCGCCAGCAGCTTGACCTACAGGGACGAGCAGTACTTC.

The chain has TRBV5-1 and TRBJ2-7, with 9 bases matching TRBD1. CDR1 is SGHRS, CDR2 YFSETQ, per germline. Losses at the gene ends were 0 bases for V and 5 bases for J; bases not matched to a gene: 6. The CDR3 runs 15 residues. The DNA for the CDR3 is TGCGCCAGCAGCTTGGAGGGACAGGGAATACACGAGCAGTACTTC. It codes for CASSLEGQGIHEQYF.

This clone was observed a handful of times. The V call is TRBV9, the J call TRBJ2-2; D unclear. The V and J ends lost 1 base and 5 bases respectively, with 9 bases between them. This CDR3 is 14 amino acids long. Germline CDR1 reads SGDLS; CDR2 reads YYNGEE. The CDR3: CASSVNSPTGELFF. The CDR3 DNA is TGTGCCAGCAGCGTAAATTCCCCTACCGGGGAGCTGTTTTTT.

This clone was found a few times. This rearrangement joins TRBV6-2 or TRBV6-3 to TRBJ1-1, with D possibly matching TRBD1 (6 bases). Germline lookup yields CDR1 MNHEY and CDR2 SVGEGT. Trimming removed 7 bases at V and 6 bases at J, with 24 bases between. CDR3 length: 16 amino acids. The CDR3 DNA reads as TGTGCCAGCAATAAAGGGACATCGCACTTTGACGCTGAAGCTTTCTTT. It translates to CASNKGTSHFDAEAFF.

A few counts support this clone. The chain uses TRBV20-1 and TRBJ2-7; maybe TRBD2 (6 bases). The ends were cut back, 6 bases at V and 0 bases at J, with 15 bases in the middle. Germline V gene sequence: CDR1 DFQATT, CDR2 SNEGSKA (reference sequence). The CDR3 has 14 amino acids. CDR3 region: CSAPRRGSSYEQYF. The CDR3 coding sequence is TGCAGTGCCCCCCGACGGGGGAGCTCCTACGAGCAGTACTTC.

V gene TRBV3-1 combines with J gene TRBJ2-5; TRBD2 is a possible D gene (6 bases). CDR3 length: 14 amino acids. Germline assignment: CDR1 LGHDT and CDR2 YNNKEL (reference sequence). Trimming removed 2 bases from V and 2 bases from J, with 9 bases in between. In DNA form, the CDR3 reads TGTGCCAGCAGCCAAATGACTAGTCAAGAGACCCAGTACTTC. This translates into CASSQMTSQETQYF.

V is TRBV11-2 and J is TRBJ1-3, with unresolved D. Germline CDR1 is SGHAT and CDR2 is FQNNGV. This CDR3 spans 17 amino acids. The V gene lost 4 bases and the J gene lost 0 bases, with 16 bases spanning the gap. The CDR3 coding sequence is TGTGCCAGCAGCTATACAGTATACCAAGTCTCTGGAAACACCATATATTTT. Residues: CASSYTVYQVSGNTIYF.